This entry is about one T cell receptor (beta chain). The CDR3 runs to 14 residues. The germline CDR1 and CDR2 sequences are SQVTM and ANQGSEA. V lost 6 bases to trimming and J lost 4 bases; unmatched junction nucleotides: 6. The sample is drawn from a study of blood T cell repertoires in COVID-19. In the authors' workflow: Nucleated cell number was recorded as an estimate derived from reference gene primer amplification. Only in-frame clones appear in the TCRdb table, and some are missing; sequencing was by immunoSEQ multiplex PCR. V and J calls and clone size are as listed in that table; D and trimming were resolved from the DNA. The data contain fewer than 100,000 clones, 86% of them singletons.

Sequencing was performed on peripheral blood. The origin of this receptor is a man in his 60s with acute or convalescent COVID-19. The chain combines TRBV29-1 with TRBJ1-3, with 10 nucleotides matching TRBD1. The CDR3 coding sequence is TGCAGCGTCGGGACAGGGGCGGGGGGAAACACCATATATTTT. As protein: CSVGTGAGGNTIYF.